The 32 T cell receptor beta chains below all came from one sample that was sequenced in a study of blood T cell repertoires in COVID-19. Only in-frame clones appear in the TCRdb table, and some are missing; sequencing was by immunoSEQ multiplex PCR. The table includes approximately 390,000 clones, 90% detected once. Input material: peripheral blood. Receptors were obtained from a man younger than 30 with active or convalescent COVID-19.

CDR3 DNA: TGTGCCAGCAGCTTAGGAGGCACAATTGGCGGCTACACCTTC. As protein: CASSLGGTIGGYTF. The chain carries TRBV7-8 and TRBJ1-2; D ambiguous. Germline V gene lookup returns CDR1 SGHVS and CDR2 FQNEAQ. V lost 1 base, J lost 8 bases, and 14 bases lay in between. This CDR3 has 14 residues.

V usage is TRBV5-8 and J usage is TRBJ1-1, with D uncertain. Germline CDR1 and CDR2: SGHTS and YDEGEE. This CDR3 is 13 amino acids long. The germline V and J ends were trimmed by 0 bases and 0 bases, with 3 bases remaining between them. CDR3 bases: TGTGCCAGCAGCTTGGTAATGAACACTGAAGCTTTCTTT. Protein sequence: CASSLVMNTEAFF. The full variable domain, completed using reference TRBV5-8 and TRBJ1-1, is EAGVTQSPTHLIKTRGQQATLRCSPISGHTSVYWYQQALGLGLQFLLWYDEGEERNRGNFPPRFSGRQFPNYSSELNVNALELEDSALYLCASSLVMNTEAFFGQGTRLTVV.

The DNA for the CDR3 is TGTGCCAGCAGCCAGACAGGGGGCGCGGAGACCCAGTACTTC. Translating gives CASSQTGGAETQYF. This chain uses TRBV7-9 with TRBJ2-5, with 10 bases matching TRBD1. CDR1 SEHNR and CDR2 FQNEAQ come from the germline V gene (reference sequence). CDR3 length equals 14 residues. The V segment lost 5 bases and the J segment 5 bases; nucleotides outside the gene matches: 5.

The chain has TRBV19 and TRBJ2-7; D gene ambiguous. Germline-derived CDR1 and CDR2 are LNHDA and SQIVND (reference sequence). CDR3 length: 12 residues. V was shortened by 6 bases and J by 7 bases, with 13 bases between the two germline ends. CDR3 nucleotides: TGTGCCAGTAGCCACGACTTTGGGGAGCAGTACTTC. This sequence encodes CASSHDFGEQYF.

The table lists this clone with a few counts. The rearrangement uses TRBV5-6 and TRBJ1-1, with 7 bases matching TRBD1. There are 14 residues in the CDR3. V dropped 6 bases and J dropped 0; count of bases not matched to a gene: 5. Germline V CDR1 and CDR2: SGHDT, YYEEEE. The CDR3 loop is CASTEGALNTEAFF. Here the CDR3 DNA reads TGTGCCAGCACTGAGGGGGCGTTGAACACTGAAGCTTTCTTT.

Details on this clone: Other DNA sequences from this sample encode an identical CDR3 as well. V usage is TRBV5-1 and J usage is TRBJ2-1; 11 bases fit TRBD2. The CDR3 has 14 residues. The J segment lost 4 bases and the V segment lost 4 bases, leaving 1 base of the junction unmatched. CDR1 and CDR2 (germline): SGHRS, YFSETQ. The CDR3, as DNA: TGCGCCAGCAGCATAGCGGGGGGGTACAATGAGCAGTTCTTC. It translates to CASSIAGGYNEQFF.

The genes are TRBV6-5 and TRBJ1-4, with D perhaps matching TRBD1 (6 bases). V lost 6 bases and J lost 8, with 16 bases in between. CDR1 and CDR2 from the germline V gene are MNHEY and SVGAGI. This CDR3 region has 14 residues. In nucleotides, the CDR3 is TGTGCCAGCAGCCGGGACACAAGAGCGGAAAAACTGTTTTTT. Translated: CASSRDTRAEKLFF.

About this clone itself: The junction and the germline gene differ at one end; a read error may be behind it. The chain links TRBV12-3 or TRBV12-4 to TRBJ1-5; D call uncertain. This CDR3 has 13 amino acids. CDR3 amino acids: CAVGVEGNQPQHF. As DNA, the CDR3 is TGCGCCGTCGGGGTGGAGGGCAATCAGCCCCAGCATTTT.

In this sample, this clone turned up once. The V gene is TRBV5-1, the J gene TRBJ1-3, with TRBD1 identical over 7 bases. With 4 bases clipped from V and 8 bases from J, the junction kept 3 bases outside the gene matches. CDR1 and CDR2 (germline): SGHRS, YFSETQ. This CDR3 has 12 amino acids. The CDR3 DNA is TGCGCCAGCAGCGAGCAGGGGGACACCATATATTTT. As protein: CASSEQGDTIYF.

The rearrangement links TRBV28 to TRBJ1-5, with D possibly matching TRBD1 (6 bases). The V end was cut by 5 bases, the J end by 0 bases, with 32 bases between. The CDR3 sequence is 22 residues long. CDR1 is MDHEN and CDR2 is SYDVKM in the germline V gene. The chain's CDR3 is CASSTEGPEGDLLPYSNQPQHF. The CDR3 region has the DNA TGTGCCAGCAGTACCGAAGGTCCCGAGGGGGACCTTCTCCCTTATAGCAATCAGCCCCAGCATTTT.

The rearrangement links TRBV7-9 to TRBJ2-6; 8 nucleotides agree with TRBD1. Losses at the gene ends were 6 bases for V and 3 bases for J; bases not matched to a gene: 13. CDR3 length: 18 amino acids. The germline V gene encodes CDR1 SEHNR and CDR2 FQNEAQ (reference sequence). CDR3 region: CASRKWTGLGIGANVLTF. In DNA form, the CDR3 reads TGTGCCAGCAGAAAATGGACAGGGTTGGGCATTGGGGCCAACGTCCTGACTTTC.

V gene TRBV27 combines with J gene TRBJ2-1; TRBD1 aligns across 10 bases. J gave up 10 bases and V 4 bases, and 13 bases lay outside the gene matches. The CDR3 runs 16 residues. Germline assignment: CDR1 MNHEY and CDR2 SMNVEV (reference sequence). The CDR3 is CASSSDGTGVGNEQFF. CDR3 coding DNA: TGTGCCAGCAGTTCCGATGGGACAGGGGTAGGGAACGAGCAGTTCTTC.

CDR3 amino acids: CASTLRDRGLEQYF. The CDR3 DNA follows: TGTGCCAGCACTCTCCGGGACAGGGGTCTCGAGCAGTACTTC. The V gene is TRBV7-2, the J gene TRBJ2-7; TRBD1 agrees at 10 bases. This CDR3 comprises 14 residues. V shed 7 bases and J 6 bases; nucleotides not matched to a gene: 9. The V gene's germline CDR1 is SGHTA and CDR2 FQGNSA.

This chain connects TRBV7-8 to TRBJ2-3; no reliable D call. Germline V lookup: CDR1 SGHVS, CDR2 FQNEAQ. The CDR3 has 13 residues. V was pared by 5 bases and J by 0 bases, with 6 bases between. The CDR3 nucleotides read TGTGCCAGCAGCCCACATAGCACAGATACGCAGTATTTT. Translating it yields CASSPHSTDTQYF. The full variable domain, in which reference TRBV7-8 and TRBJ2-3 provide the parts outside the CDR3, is GAGVSQSPRYKVAKRGQDVALRCDPISGHVSLFWYQQALGQGPEFLTYFQNEAQLDKSGLPSDRFFAERPEGSVSTLKIQRTQQEDSAVYLCASSPHSTDTQYFGPGTRLTVL.

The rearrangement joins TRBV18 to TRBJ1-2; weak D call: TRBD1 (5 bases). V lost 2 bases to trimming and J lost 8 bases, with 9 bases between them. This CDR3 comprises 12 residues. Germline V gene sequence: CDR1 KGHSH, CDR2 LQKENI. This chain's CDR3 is CASSPETDGYTF. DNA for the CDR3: TGTGCCAGCTCACCAGAGACAGACGGCTACACCTTC. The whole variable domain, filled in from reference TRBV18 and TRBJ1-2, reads NAGVMQNPRHLVRRRGQEARLRCSPMKGHSHVYWYRQLPEEGLKFMVYLQKENIIDESGMPKERFSAEFPKEGPSILRIQQVVRGDSAAYFCASSPETDGYTFGSGTRLTVV.

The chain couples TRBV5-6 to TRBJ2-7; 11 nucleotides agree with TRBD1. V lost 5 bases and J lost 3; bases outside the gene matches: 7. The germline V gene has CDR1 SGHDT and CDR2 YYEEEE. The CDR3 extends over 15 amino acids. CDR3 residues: CASSYTGTGGYEQYF. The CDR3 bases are TGTGCCAGCAGTTATACCGGGACAGGGGGCTACGAGCAGTACTTC.

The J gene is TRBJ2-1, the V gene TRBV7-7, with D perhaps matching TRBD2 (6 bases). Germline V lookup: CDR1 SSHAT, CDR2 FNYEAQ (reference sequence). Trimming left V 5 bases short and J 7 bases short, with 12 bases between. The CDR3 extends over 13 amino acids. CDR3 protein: CASSPLALNEQFF. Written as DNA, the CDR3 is TGTGCCAGCAGCCCTCTAGCGCTAAATGAGCAGTTCTTC.

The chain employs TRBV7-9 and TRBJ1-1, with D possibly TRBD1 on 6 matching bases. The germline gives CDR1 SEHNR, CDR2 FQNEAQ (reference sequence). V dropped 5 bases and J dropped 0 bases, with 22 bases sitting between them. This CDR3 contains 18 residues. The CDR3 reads CASSPTGSVDYLNTEAFF. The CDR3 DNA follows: TGTGCCAGCAGCCCAACAGGGAGCGTTGATTACTTGAACACTGAAGCTTTCTTT.

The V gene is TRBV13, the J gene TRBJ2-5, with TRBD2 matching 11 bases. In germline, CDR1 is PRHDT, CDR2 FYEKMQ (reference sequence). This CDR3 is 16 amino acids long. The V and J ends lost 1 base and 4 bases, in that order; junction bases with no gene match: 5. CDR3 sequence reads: CASSLVRLAGGETQYF. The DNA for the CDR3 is TGTGCCAGCAGCTTAGTAAGGCTAGCGGGAGGAGAGACCCAGTACTTC.

CDR3 nucleotides: TGTGCCAGCAGCTATCCCGGGACTATGAAAAACATTCAGTACTTC. This translates into CASSYPGTMKNIQYF. The chain has TRBV28 and TRBJ2-4; TRBD2 agrees at 7 bases. With 6 bases clipped from V and 4 bases from J, the junction kept 9 bases outside the gene matches. The CDR3 loop spans 15 amino acids. The germline V gene encodes CDR1 MDHEN and CDR2 SYDVKM.

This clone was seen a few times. CDR3 coding DNA: TGTGCCAGCAGTGGACCTAGGGGAGGGTCAAGTGAGCAGTTCTTC. Its protein product is CASSGPRGGSSEQFF. The chain has TRBV2 and TRBJ2-1; 7 bases map to TRBD2. The CDR3 has 15 residues. V lost 4 bases and J lost 9; bases outside the gene matches: 12. Germline CDR1 and CDR2: SNHLY and FYNNEI.

CDR3 in amino acids: CASSLGGQGLKETQYF. The CDR3 DNA is TGTGCCAGCAGCTTGGGAGGACAGGGGTTAAAGGAGACCCAGTACTTC. This sequence joins TRBV5-6 and TRBJ2-5; 9 bases are shared with TRBD1. CDR1 SGHDT and CDR2 YYEEEE come from the germline V gene. There are 16 residues in the CDR3. The junction had 8 bases not matched to a gene; V was cut back by 0 bases and J by 5 bases.

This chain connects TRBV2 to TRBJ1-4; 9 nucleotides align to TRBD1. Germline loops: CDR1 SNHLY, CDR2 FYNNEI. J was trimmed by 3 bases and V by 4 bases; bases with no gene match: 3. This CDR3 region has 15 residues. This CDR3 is CASSGTGGPNEKLFF. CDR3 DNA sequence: TGTGCCAGCAGTGGAACAGGGGGCCCTAATGAAAAACTGTTTTTT.

In nucleotides, the CDR3 is TGTGCCAGCAGCGTATCTCACAGGACCTACGAGCAGTACTTC. This encodes CASSVSHRTYEQYF. This sequence joins TRBV9 and TRBJ2-7, with a possible D match to TRBD1 (5 bases). Trimming took off 1 base at V and 2 bases at J, with 10 bases between the two ends. The V gene's germline CDR1 is SGDLS and CDR2 YYNGEE. CDR3 size: 14 residues.

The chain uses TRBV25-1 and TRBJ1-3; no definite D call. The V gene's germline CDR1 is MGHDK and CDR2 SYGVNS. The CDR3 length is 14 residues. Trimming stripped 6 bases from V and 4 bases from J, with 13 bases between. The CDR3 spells CASSQAGSGNTIYF. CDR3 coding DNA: TGTGCCAGCAGCCAAGCGGGATCAGGAAACACCATATATTTT.

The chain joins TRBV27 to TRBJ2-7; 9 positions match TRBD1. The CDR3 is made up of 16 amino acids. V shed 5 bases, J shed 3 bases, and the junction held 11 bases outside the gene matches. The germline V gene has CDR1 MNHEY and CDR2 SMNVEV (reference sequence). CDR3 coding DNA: TGTGCCAGCAGTCCCCGAGGGGACAGGGCGGTCTACGAGCAGTACTTC. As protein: CASSPRGDRAVYEQYF.

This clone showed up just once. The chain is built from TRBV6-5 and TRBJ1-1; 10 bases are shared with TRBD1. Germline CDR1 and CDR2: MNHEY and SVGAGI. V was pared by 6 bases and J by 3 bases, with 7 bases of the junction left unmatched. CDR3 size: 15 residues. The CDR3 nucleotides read TGTGCCAGCAGGAATTTTGGACAGGGGGACACTGAAGCTTTCTTT. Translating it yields CASRNFGQGDTEAFF.

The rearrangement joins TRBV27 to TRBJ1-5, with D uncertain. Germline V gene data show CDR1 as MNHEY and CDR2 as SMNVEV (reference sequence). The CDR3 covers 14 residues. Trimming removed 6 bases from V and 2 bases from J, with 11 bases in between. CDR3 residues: CASSPIAGNQPQHF. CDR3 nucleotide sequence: TGTGCCAGCAGCCCCATAGCTGGCAATCAGCCCCAGCATTTT.

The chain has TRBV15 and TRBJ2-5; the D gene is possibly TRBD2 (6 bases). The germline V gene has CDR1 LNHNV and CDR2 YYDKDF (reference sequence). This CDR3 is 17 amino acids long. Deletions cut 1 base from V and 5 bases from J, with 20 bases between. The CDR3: CATSRVAGLYLDETQYF. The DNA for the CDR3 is TGTGCCACCAGCAGAGTTGCGGGACTGTACTTGGACGAGACCCAGTACTTC.

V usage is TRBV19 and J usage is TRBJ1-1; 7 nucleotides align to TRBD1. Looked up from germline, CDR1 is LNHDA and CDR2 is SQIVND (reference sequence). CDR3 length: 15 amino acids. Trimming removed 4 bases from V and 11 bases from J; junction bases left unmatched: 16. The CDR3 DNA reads TGTGCCAGTAGTAAACAACCGACAGGGAAAGGGATTGCTTTCTTT. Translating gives CASSKQPTGKGIAFF.

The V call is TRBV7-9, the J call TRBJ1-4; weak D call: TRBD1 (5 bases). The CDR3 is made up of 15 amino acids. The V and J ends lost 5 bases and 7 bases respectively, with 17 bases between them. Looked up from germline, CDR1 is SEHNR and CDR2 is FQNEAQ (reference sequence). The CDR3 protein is CASSHSQGGTEKLFF. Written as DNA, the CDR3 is TGTGCCAGCAGCCATAGCCAGGGAGGGACTGAAAAACTGTTTTTT.

The CDR3 region is CASSITTSGRGEQFF. The CDR3 DNA sequence: TGTGCCAGTAGTATAACGACTAGCGGGAGAGGTGAGCAGTTCTTC. The chain combines TRBV19 with TRBJ2-1, with 12 bases that match TRBD2. The V gene's germline CDR1 is LNHDA and CDR2 SQIVND (reference sequence). The junction had 5 bases not matched to a gene; V was cut back by 2 bases and J by 9 bases. The CDR3 is made up of 15 amino acids.